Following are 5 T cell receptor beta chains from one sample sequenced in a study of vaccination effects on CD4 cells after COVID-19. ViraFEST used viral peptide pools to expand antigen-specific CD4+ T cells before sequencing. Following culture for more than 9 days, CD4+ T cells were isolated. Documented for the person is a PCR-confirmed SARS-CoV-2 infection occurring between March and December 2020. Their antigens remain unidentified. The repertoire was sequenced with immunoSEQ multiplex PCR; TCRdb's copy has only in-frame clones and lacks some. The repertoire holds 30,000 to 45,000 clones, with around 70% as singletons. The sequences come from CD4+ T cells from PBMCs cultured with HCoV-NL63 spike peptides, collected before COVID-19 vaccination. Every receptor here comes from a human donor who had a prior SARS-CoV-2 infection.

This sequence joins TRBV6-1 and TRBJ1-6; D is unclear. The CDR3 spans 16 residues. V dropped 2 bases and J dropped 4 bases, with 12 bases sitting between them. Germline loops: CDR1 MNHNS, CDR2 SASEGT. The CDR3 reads CASSESYNKYNSPLHF. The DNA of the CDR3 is TGTGCCAGCAGTGAATCATATAACAAGTATAATTCACCCCTCCACTTT.

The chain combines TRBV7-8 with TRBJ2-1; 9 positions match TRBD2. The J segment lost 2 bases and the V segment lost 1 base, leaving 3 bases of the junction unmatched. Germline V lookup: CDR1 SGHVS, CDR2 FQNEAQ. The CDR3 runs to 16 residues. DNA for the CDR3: TGTGCCAGCAGCTTAGTAGGCGGGAGGGCCTACAATGAGCAGTTCTTC. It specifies CASSLVGGRAYNEQFF.

CDR3 residues: CASRLTDYNEQFF. The CDR3 bases are TGTGCCAGCAGGCTGACAGACTACAATGAGCAGTTCTTC. This chain connects TRBV6-5 to TRBJ2-1, with D possibly being TRBD1 (5 bases). The length of the CDR3 is 13 residues. Germline values: CDR1 MNHEY, CDR2 SVGAGI. Trimming stripped 6 bases from V and 3 bases from J, with 9 bases between.

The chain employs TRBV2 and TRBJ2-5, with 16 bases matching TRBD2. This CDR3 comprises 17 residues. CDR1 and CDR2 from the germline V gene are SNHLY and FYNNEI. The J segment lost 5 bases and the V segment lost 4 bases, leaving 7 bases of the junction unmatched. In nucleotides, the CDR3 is TGTGCCAGCAGTGTTTCGGGACTAGCGGGAGGGACGGAGACCCAGTACTTC. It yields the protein CASSVSGLAGGTETQYF.

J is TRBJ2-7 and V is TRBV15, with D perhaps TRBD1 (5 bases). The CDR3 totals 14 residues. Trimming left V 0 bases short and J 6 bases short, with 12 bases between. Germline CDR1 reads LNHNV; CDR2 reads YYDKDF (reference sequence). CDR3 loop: CATSREIQGGEQYF. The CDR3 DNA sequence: TGTGCCACCAGCAGAGAGATCCAGGGTGGCGAGCAGTACTTC.